These T cell receptor beta chains were read from a single sample in a study of blood T cells in healthy people across ages. MiXCR was run by TCRdb on the 5' RACE reads, yielding one entry per CDR3 protein. Here the sample spans 1 million to 1.2 million distinct CDR3 sequences, more than 30% being singletons. Sequences were obtained from blood. All receptors come from a man aged 18 to 29 in good health. CDR3s include the opening cysteine and the closing phenylalanine or tryptophan. The D gene is left open where the match is weak. Clone size is not always given. Where it is, it says once, few, many or a class for expanded clones.

clone_size,d_call,v_call,j_call,cdr3_length,cdr3_aa,cdr3_nt
.,.,TRBV20-1,TRBJ2-2,15,CSARDGRQNTGELFF,TGCAGTGCTAGAGATGGGAGACAGAACACCGGGGAGCTGTTTTTT
.,.,TRBV7-3,TRBJ1-1,15,CASSLNGAGETEAFF,TGTGCCAGCAGCTTAAATGGGGCAGGGGAGACTGAAGCTTTCTTT
.,.,TRBV25-1,TRBJ2-1,17,CASSEVMGGSSYNEQFF,TGTGCCAGCAGTGAGGTCATGGGGGGCAGTTCCTACAATGAGCAGTTCTTC
.,TRBD1,TRBV6-2/TRBV6-3,TRBJ2-5,13,CASRLTGEETQYF,TGTGCCAGCAGATTGACAGGGGAAGAGACCCAGTACTTC
.,TRBD1,TRBV7-9,TRBJ1-1,15,CASSFAQGADTEAFF,TGTGCCAGCAGCTTTGCACAGGGGGCTGACACTGAAGCTTTCTTT
few,TRBD1,TRBV6-6,TRBJ1-1,16,CASNPGQGAMNTEAFF,TGTGCCAGCAACCCGGGACAGGGGGCAATGAACACTGAAGCTTTCTTT
.,.,TRBV11-1,TRBJ2-7,14,CASSSRDGFYEQYF,TGTGCCAGCAGCTCCCGGGACGGGTTCTACGAGCAGTACTTC
few,.,TRBV13,TRBJ2-3,13,CASKPGAGDTQYF,TGTGCCAGCAAACCGGGGGCCGGAGATACGCAGTATTTT
.,.,TRBV28,TRBJ1-5,14,CASSRDIYNQPQHF,TGTGCCAGCAGTCGTGACATTTATAATCAGCCCCAGCATTTT
.,.,TRBV30,TRBJ1-2,13,CAWSVGKIYGYTF,TGTGCCTGGAGTGTAGGCAAAATCTATGGCTACACCTTC
few,.,TRBV20-1,TRBJ2-1,14,CSATGPSSYNEQFF,TGCAGTGCTACAGGGCCCAGCTCCTACAATGAGCAGTTCTTC
.,.,TRBV6-2/TRBV6-3,TRBJ2-7,12,CASSRQALEQYF,TGTGCCAGCAGTCGACAGGCCTTGGAGCAGTACTTC
.,TRBD1,TRBV14,TRBJ1-4,15,CASSPKGAPNEKLFF,TGTGCCAGCAGCCCCAAGGGGGCCCCTAATGAAAAACTGTTTTTT
few,.,TRBV20-1,TRBJ2-2,15,CSASNRVSGNGELFF,TGCAGTGCTAGTAACAGGGTATCTGGGAACGGGGAGCTGTTTTTT
.,TRBD1,TRBV5-1,TRBJ1-1,15,CASSEGQGANTEAFF,TGCGCCAGCAGCGAGGGACAGGGGGCGAACACTGAAGCTTTCTTT
few,.,TRBV4-3,TRBJ2-1,12,CASSQEGSGQFF,TGCGCCAGCAGCCAAGAGGGGAGCGGGCAGTTCTTC
.,.,TRBV12-5,TRBJ1-1,13,CAGGPSLNTEAFF,TGTGCTGGTGGCCCAAGCTTGAACACTGAAGCTTTCTTT
few,.,TRBV6-6,TRBJ2-7,15,CASAFRGRSGYEQYF,TGTGCCAGCGCCTTTAGGGGACGTTCGGGGTACGAGCAGTACTTC
few,.,TRBV2,TRBJ2-3,12,CASYSSTDTQYF,TGTGCCTCGTATTCTAGCACAGATACGCAGTATTTT
.,.,TRBV5-1,TRBJ2-1,11,CASSDYDEQFF,TGCGCCAGCAGCGATTACGATGAGCAGTTCTTC
few,.,TRBV20-1,TRBJ1-5,17,CSAQKRLGPNSNQPQHF,TGCAGTGCTCAGAAGCGACTCGGACCTAATAGCAATCAGCCCCAGCATTTT
.,.,TRBV6-2/TRBV6-3,TRBJ1-5,16,CASSYRGRTSNQPQHF,TGTGCCAGCAGTTACCGGGGGCGGACTAGCAATCAGCCCCAGCATTTT
once,.,TRBV14,TRBJ2-7,16,CASSQEGGAYWVEQYF,TGTGCCAGCAGCCAAGAGGGAGGTGCCTACTGGGTCGAGCAGTACTTC
.,.,TRBV20-1,TRBJ2-3,14,CSAARAGRTDTQYF,TGCAGTGCTGCAAGGGCTGGCCGCACAGATACGCAGTATTTT
.,TRBD2,TRBV10-3,TRBJ2-7,17,CATSGFSGGQAYNEQYF,TGTGCCACTTCTGGGTTTAGCGGGGGCCAAGCCTACAATGAGCAGTACTTC
.,.,TRBV25-1,TRBJ2-4,12,CASTAMGGRPYF,TGTGCCAGCACTGCAATGGGAGGCCGTCCGTACTTC
few,TRBD1,TRBV14,TRBJ2-7,12,CASSLGQVQEYF,TGTGCCAGCAGCCTAGGACAGGTACAGGAGTACTTC
once,.,TRBV14,TRBJ1-6,13,CASSRRDNSPLHF,TGTGCCAGCAGCCGACGGGATAATTCACCCCTCCACTTT
.,.,TRBV20-1,TRBJ2-4,14,CSARVQSLKNIQYF,TGCAGTGCTAGAGTACAGAGTCTCAAAAACATTCAGTACTTC
.,.,TRBV4-2,TRBJ1-1,16,CASSQGGLGGSTEAFF,TGTGCCAGCAGCCAAGGGGGCCTTGGGGGTAGCACTGAAGCTTTCTTT
.,.,TRBV7-2,TRBJ1-1,17,CASSLGPAGKINTEAFF,TGTGCCAGCAGCTTAGGCCCGGCAGGGAAGATTAACACTGAAGCTTTCTTT
few,.,TRBV5-1,TRBJ1-2,14,CASSLSLVGDGYTF,TGCGCCAGCAGCTTGTCTTTAGTCGGGGATGGCTACACCTTC
.,.,TRBV12-3/TRBV12-4,TRBJ1-1,15,CASSLINTPSAEAFF,TGTGCCAGCAGTTTAATAAATACTCCTTCGGCTGAAGCTTTCTTT